This T cell receptor (beta chain) was profiled in a study of beta chain features in type 1 diabetes. The authors reverse transcribed all of the isolated RNA, so sequencing captured expressed TCRB transcripts. Only in-frame clones appear in the TCRdb table, and some are missing; sequencing was by immunoSEQ multiplex PCR. This sample has around 710,000 clones; around 11% occur once, and the top ten carry roughly 0.11%. Of note for this clone: Its antigen is unidentified. At one boundary the junction diverges from the germline segment, which might be a read error.

Whole-study findings and limits: Shorter TCRB CDR3s, moderately but significantly so, marked every one of the four CD4+ subsets in Type 1 diabetes patients.

The receptor was isolated from a man aged 25-40 years with type 1 diabetes. The sequenced material came from naive CD4+ T cells from blood.

The CDR3 nucleotides read TGTGCCAGCAGCGTAGTAAGGGGCCAAAGCCACTTC. Residues: CASSVVRGQSHF. The J gene is TRBJ2-5, the V gene TRBV9; tentatively, D is TRBD1 (5 bases). The CDR3 spans 12 residues. Germline V lookup: CDR1 SGDLS, CDR2 YYNGEE.